This T cell receptor beta chain was recovered during a study of T-cell memory formation after mild COVID-19. Study conclusions and caveats: The authors did not confirm SARS-CoV-2 specificity of second-wave clones peaking day 37. Contracting CD4+ clones lay largely in CM and EM, with CD8+ ones residing in EMRA.

TCR alpha and TCR beta cDNA libraries carrying sample barcodes and UMIs were produced by 5'RACE using constant-segment primers. TCRdb reprocessed the 5' RACE reads via MiXCR and lists one record per CDR3 protein. The sample records approximately 200,000 distinct CDR3 sequences, roughly 17% being singletons. About this clonotype: Its specificity is not known.

V lost 5 bases to trimming and J lost 3 bases, with 14 bases between them. This CDR3 has 14 residues. Germline values: CDR1 SGHNT, CDR2 YYREEE (reference sequence). The sample taken for sequencing was PBMCs or a T cell subset sorted from them (not recorded which). The sequence was collected from an adult woman who had mild COVID-19 (a few samples of this study predate the infection). Cell type and time point are not known. This chain joins TRBV5-4 and TRBJ2-5, with D maybe TRBD2 (6 bases). CDR3 bases: TGTGCCAGCAGACCAGCGGGCGGGAAAGAGACCCAGTACTTC. This gives the protein CASRPAGGKETQYF.